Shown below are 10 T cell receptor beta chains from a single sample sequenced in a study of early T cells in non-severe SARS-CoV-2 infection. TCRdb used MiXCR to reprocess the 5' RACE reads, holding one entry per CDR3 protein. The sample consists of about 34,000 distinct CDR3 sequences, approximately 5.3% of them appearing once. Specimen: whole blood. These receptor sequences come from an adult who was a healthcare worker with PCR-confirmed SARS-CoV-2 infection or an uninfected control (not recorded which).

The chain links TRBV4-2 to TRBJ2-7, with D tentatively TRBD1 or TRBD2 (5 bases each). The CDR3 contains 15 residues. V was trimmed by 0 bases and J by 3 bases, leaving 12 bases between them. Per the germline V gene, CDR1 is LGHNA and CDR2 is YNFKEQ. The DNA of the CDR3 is TGTGCCAGCAGCCAAGATTGGGGGATGCGCTACGAGCAGTACTTC. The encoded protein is CASSQDWGMRYEQYF.

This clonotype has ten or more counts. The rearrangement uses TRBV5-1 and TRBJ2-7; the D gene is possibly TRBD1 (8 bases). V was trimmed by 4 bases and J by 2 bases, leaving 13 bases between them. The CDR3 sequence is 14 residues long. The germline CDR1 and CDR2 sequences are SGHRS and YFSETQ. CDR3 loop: CASSSGTGPYEQYF. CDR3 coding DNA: TGCGCCAGCAGCAGCGGGACAGGACCCTACGAGCAGTACTTC.

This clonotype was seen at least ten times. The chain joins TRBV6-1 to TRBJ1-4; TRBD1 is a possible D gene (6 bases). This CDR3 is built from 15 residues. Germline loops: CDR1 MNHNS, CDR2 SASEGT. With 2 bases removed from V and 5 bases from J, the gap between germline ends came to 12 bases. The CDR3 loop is CASSETWGRNEKLFF. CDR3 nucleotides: TGTGCCAGCAGTGAAACCTGGGGGCGGAATGAAAAACTGTTTTTT.

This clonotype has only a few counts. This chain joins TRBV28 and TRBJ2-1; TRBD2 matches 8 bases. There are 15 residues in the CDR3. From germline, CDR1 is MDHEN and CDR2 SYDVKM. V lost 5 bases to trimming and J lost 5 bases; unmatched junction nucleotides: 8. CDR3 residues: CASSILPGLDNEQFF. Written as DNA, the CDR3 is TGTGCCAGCAGTATCTTACCGGGACTAGACAATGAGCAGTTCTTC.

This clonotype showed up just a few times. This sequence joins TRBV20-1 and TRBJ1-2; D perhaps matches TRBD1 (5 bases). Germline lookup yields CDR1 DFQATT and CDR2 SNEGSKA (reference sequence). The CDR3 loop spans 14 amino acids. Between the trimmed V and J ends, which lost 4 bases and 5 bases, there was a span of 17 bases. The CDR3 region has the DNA TGCAGTGCTAAGATAGGCGGGACGGTATATGGCTACACCTTC. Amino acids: CSAKIGGTVYGYTF.

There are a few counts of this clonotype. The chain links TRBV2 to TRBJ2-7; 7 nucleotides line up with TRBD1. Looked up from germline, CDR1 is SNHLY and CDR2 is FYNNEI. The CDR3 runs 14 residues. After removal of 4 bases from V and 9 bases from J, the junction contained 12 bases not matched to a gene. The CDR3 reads CASSVRTGAKWQYF. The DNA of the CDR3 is TGTGCCAGCAGTGTTCGGACAGGAGCGAAATGGCAGTACTTC.

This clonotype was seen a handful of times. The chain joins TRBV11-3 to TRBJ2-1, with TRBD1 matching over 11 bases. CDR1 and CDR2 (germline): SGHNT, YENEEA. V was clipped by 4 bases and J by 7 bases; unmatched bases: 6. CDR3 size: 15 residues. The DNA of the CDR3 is TGTGCCAGCAGCTCCCGGACAGGGGGCCGGAATGAGCAGTTCTTC. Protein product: CASSSRTGGRNEQFF.

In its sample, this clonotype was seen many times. The CDR3 DNA reads TGTGCCTGGAGTCCTAGAGAGACCCAGTACTTC. This sequence encodes CAWSPRETQYF. The rearrangement links TRBV30 to TRBJ2-5; no clear D. V lost 2 bases, J lost 4 bases, and 5 bases lay in between. Germline V gene sequence: CDR1 GTSNPN, CDR2 SVGIG (reference sequence). The CDR3 is 11 amino acids.

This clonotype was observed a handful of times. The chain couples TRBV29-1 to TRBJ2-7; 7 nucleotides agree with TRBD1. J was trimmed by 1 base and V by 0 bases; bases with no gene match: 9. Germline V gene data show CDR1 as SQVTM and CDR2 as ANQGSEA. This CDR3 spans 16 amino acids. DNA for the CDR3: TGCAGCGTTGAAGAGGCCACAGGGGCGATTTCCTACGAGCAGTACTTC. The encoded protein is CSVEEATGAISYEQYF.

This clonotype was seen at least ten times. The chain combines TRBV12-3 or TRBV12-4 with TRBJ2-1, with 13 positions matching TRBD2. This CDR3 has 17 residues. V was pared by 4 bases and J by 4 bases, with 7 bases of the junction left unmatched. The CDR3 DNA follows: TGTGCCAGCAGTTCAAGACTAGCGGGAGGAGGGTACAATGAGCAGTTCTTC. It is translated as CASSSRLAGGGYNEQFF.